The sequence of this TCR beta chain was determined in a study of CXCR3-negative and CXCR3-positive naive CD8 T cells. The V gene's germline CDR1 is SQVTM and CDR2 ANQGSEA. This CDR3 region has 13 residues. TRB cDNA libraries were made by UMI-labeled 5' RACE. TCRdb re-called the 5' RACE reads, yielding one record per CDR3 amino acid sequence without DNA. The sample has some 130,000 distinct CDR3 sequences. Identification of naive CD8+ T cells rested on CD45RO-CCR7+CD27+CD95- status. This clonotype was sampled from a human donor in good health. Some clones in this sample may be carry-over from other donors' samples. The J gene is TRBJ2-1, the V gene TRBV29-1. Sequenced material: naive CXCR3- CD8+ T cells from blood. The subset denotes: CD45RO-CCR7+CD27+CD95- naive CD8+ T cells lacking CXCR3 (TNR3-). The CDR3 loop reads CSVEEAAYNEQFF.